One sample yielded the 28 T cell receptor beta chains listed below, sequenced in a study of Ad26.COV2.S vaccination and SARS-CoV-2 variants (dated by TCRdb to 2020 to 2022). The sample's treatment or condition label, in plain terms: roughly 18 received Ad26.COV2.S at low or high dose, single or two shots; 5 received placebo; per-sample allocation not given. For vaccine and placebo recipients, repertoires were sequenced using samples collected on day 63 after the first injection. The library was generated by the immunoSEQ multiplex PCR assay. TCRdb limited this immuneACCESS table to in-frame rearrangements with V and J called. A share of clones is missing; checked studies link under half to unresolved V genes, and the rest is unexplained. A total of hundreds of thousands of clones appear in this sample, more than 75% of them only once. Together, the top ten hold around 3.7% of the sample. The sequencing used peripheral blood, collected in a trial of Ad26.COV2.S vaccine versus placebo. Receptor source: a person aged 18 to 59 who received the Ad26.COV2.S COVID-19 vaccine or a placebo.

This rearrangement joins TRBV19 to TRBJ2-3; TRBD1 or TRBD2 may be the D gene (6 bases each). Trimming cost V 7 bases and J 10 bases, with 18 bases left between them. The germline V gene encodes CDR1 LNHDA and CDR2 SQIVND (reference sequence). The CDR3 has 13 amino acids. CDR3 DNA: TGTGCCAGTAATGGGACCCCTGGGGGGCCGCAGTATTTT. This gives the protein CASNGTPGGPQYF.

This CDR3 reads CASSTGDRAGGLEQYF. The CDR3 bases are TGTGCCAGCAGCACGGGGGACAGGGCTGGTGGGCTCGAGCAGTACTTC. The chain joins TRBV7-9 to TRBJ2-7; 9 bases are shared with TRBD1. V dropped 5 bases and J dropped 6; count of bases not matched to a gene: 14. The CDR3 runs 16 residues. CDR1 and CDR2 from the germline V gene are SEHNR and FQNEAQ (reference sequence).

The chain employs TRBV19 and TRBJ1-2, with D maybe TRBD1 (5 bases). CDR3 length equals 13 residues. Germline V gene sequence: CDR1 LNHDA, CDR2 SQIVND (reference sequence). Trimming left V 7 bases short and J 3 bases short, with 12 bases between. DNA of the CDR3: TGTGCCAGTACACCACAGGACCACTATGGCTACACCTTC. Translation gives CASTPQDHYGYTF.

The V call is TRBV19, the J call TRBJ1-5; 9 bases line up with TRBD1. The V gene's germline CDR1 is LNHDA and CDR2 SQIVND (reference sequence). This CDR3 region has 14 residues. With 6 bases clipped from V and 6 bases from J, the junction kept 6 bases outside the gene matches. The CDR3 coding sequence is TGTGCCAGTAGAAAGGACAGGGGTGGTCAGCCCCAGCATTTT. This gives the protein CASRKDRGGQPQHF.

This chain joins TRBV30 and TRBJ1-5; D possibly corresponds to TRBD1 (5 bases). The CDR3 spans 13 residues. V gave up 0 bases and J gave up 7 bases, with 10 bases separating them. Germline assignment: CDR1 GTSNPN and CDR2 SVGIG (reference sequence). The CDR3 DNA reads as TGTGCCTGGAGTGTACTGGGGGGACAGCCCCAGCATTTT. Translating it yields CAWSVLGGQPQHF.

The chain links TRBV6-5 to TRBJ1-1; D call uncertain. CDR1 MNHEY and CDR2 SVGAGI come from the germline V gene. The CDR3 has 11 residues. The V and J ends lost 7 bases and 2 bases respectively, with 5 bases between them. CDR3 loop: CASTRNTEAFF. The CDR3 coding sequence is TGTGCCAGCACTCGTAACACTGAAGCTTTCTTT.

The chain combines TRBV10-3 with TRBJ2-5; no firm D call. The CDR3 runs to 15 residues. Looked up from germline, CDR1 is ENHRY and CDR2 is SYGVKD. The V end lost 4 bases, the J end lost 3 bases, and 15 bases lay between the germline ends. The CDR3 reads CAISGAESRKETQYF. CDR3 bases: TGTGCCATCAGTGGGGCAGAATCCAGGAAAGAGACCCAGTACTTC.

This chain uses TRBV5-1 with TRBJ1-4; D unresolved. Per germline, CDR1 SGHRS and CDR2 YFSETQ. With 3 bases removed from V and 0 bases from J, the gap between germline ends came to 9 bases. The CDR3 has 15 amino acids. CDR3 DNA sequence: TGCGCCAGCAGCTACTACATTCCAACTAATGAAAAACTGTTTTTT. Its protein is CASSYYIPTNEKLFF.

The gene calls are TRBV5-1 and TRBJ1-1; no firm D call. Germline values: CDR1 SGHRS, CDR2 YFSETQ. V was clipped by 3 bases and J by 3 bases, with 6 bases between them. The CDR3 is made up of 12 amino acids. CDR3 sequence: CASSSFDTEAFF. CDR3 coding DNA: TGCGCCAGCAGCTCCTTCGACACTGAAGCTTTCTTT.

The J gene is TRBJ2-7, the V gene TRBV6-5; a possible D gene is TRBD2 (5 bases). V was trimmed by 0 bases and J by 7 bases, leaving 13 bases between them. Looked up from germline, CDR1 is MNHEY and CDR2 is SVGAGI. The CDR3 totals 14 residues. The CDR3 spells CASSYSMERGEQYF. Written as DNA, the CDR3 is TGTGCCAGCAGTTACTCGATGGAACGAGGGGAGCAGTACTTC.

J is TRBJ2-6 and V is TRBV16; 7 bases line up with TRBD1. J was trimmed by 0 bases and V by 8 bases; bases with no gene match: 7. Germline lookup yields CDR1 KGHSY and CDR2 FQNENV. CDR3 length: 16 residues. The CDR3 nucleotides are TGTGCCAGCTTACTCGGGACAGACTCTGGGGCCAACGTCCTGACTTTC. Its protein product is CASLLGTDSGANVLTF.

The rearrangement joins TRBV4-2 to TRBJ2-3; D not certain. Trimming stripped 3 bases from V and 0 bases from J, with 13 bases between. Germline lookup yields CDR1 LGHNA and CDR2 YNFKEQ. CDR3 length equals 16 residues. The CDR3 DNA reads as TGTGCCAGCAGCCAGATAGGGCAGGAGAGCACAGATACGCAGTATTTT. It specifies CASSQIGQESTDTQYF.

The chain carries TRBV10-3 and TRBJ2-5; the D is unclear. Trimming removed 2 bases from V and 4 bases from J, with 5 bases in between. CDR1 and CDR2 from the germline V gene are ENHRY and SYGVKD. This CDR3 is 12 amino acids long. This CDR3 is CAISEPGETQYF. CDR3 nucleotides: TGTGCCATCAGTGAGCCCGGAGAGACCCAGTACTTC.

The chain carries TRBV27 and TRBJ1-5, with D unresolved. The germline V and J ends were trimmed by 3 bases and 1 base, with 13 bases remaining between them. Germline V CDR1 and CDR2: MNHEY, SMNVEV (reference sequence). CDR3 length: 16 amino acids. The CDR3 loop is CASSLNGVRSNQPQHF. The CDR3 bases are TGTGCCAGCAGTTTGAATGGTGTCAGGAGCAATCAGCCCCAGCATTTT.

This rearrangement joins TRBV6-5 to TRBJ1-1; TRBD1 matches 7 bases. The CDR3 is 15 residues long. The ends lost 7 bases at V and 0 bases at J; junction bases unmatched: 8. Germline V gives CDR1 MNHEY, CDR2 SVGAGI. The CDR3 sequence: CASTKQGSMNTEAFF. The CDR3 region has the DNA TGTGCCAGCACCAAACAGGGGTCCATGAACACTGAAGCTTTCTTT.

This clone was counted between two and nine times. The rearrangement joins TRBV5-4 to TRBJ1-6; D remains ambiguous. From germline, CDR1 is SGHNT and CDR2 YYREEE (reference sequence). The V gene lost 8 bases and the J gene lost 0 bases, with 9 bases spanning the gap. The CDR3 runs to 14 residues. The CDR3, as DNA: TGTGCCAGTCTCGGGTCCTCCTATAATTCACCCCTCCACTTT. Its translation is CASLGSSYNSPLHF.

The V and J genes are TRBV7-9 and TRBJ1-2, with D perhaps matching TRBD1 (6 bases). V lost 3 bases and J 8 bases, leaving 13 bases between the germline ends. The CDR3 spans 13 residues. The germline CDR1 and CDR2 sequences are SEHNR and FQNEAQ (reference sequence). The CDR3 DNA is TGTGCCAGCAGCTTGCTCAGGGGAGCGGGCTACACCTTC. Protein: CASSLLRGAGYTF.

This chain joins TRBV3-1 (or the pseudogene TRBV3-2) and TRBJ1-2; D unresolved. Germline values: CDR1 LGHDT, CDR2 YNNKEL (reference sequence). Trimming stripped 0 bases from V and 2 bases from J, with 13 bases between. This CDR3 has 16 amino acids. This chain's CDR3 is CASSQDSWGINYGYTF. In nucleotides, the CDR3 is TGTGCCAGCAGCCAAGACTCGTGGGGTATCAACTATGGCTACACCTTC.

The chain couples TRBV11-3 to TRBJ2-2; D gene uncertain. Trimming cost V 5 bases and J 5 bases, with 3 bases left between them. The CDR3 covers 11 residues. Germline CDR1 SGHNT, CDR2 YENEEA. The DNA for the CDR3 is TGTGCCAGCAGCGAAACCGGGGAGCTGTTTTTT. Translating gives CASSETGELFF.

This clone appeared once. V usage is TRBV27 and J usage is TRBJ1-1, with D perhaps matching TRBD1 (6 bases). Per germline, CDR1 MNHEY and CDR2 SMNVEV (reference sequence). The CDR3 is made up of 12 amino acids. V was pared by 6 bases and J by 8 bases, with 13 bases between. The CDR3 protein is CASSPTGTEAFF. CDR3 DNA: TGTGCCAGCAGCCCAACCGGGACAGAAGCTTTCTTT.

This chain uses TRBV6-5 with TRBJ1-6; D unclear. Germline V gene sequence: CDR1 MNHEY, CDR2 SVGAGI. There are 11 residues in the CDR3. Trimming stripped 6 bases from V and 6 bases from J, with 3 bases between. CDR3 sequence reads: CASRINSPLHF. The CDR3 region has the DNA TGTGCCAGCAGGATTAATTCACCCCTCCACTTT.

The chain's CDR3 is CASSGRPFTQLICFDEQYF. The CDR3 nucleotides read TGTGCCAGCAGCGGACGACCCTTCACCCAGCTGATTTGTTTTGACGAGCAGTACTTC. The J gene is TRBJ2-7, the V gene TRBV4-2; unclear D gene. Trimming left V 5 bases short and J 5 bases short, with 31 bases between. The germline CDR1 and CDR2 sequences are LGHNA and YNFKEQ. CDR3 length: 19 amino acids.

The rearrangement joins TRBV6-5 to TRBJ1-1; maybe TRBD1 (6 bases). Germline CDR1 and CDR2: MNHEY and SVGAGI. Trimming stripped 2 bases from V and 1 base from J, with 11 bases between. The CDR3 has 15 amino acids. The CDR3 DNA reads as TGTGCCAGCAGTTACAATCCGACAGGGAACACTGAAGCTTTCTTT. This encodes CASSYNPTGNTEAFF.

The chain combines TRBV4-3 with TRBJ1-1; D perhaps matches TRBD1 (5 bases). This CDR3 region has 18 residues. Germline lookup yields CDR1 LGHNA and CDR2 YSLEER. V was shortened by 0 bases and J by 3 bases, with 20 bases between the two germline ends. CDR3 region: CASSQDRVRSGGDTEAFF. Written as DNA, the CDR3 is TGCGCCAGCAGCCAAGATAGAGTGAGGAGTGGGGGGGACACTGAAGCTTTCTTT.

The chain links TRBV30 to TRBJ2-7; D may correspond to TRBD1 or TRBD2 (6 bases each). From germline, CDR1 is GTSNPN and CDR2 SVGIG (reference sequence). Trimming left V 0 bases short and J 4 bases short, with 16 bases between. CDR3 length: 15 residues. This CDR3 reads CAWSVQWGAGYEQYF. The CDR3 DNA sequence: TGTGCCTGGAGTGTACAGTGGGGGGCGGGGTACGAGCAGTACTTC.

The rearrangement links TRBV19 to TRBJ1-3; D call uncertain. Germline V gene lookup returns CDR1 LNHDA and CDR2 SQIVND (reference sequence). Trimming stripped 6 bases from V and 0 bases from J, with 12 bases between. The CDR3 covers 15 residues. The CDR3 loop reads CASRRMSDSGNTIYF. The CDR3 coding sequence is TGTGCCAGTAGGCGTATGAGTGACTCTGGAAACACCATATATTTT. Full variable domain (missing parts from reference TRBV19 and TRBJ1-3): DGGITQSPKYLFRKEGQNVTLSCEQNLNHDAMYWYRQDPGQGLRLIYYSQIVNDFQKGDIAEGYSVSREKKESFPLTVTSAQKNPTAFYLCASRRMSDSGNTIYFGEGSWLTVV.

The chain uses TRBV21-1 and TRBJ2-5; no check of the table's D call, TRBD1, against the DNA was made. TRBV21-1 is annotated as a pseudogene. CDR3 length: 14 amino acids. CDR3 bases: TGTGCCAGCAGCAAAGAGGGGGTCTGGGAGACCCAGTACTTC. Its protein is CASSKEGVWETQYF.

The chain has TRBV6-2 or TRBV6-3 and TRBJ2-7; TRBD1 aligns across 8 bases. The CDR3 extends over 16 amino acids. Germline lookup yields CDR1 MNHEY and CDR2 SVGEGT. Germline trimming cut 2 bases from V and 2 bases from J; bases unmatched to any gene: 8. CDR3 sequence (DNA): TGTGCCAGCAGTTACCCCTGGGACAGGTTGACCTACGAGCAGTACTTC. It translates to CASSYPWDRLTYEQYF.